This TCR beta chain originates from a study of metastatic and nonmetastatic thyroid tumors. Overall study: Repertoires from blood and tumor or nodule tissue of malignant and benign thyroid patients were compared.

No treatment had been given to any patient before thyroid surgery. This clone is deemed medium-sized. The V gene lost 3 bases and the J gene lost 11 bases, with 17 bases spanning the gap. Germline values: CDR1 MNHNS, CDR2 SASEGT. CDR3 length equals 15 residues. Original data processing: The authors used CDR3 differences across clinicopathological groups to build a distant-metastasis classifier for papillary thyroid cancer. With MiXCR, TCRdb reprocessed the PCR reads. TCRdb's processing, not the authors' own work, is the source of the V and J calls. The sample lists thousands of clones; 16% were seen once.

Sequenced: tumor tissue. The genes are TRBV6-1 and TRBJ1-6; no definite D call. This receptor was taken from a male donor with papillary thyroid cancer or a benign thyroid nodule (not recorded which). Some clones in this sample may be carry-over from other donors' samples. CDR3 region: CASSDLGWDSTPLHF. The DNA of the CDR3 is TGTGCCAGCAGTGATTTGGGTTGGGATTCGACACCCCTCCACTTT.